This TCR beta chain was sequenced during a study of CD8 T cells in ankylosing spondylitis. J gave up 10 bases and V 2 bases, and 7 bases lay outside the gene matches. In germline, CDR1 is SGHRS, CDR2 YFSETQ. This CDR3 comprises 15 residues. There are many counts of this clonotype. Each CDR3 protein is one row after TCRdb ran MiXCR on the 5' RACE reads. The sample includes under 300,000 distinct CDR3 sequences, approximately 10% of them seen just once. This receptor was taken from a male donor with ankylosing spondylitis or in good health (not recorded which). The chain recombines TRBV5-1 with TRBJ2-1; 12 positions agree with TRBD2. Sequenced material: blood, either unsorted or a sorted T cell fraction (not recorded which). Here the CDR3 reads CASSFRLAGVEEQFF. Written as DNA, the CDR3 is TGCGCCAGCAGCTTTAGACTAGCGGGAGTCGAAGAGCAGTTCTTC.